This T cell receptor beta chain was identified during a study of response to subunit inactivated influenza vaccine. This clonotype was seen more than once but under ten times. Its antigen is as yet unknown. Via MiXCR, TCRdb re-called the RT-PCR reads, giving one row per CDR3 protein. Of 600,000 to 850,000 distinct CDR3 sequences in the sample, approximately 15% were seen once. Findings and limits, study-wide: With each seasonal influenza vaccination, the authors suggested, few new T cells are recruited.

Trimming took 7 bases from V and 3 from J, leaving 10 bases between them. Germline lookup yields CDR1 DFQATT and CDR2 SNEGSKA (reference sequence). The CDR3 consists of 11 residues. The starting material was PBMCs from blood, obtained 14 days before vaccination. V and J are TRBV20-1 and TRBJ2-7, with D possibly being TRBD2 (5 bases). The clonotype was recovered from a man aged 50 or older who received an inactivated influenza vaccine. The CDR3 DNA reads as TGCAGTGGGCGGGCTCACTACGAGCAGTACTTC. Its translation: CSGRAHYEQYF.